This T cell receptor beta chain came from a study of T cell repertoires in aging, cancer and after chemotherapy. This clonotype came up a few times. The antigen is undetermined. A mixed TRB-A/B primer pool amplified rearranged TRB by multiplex touch-down PCR. TCRdb redid the calling of the multiplex PCR reads with MiXCR, one entry per CDR3 protein. The table lists around 12,000 distinct CDR3 sequences, about 26% of them singletons, with approximately 52% in the top ten. V lost 4 bases and J lost 6; bases outside the gene matches: 5. This CDR3 has 14 residues. CDR1 SEHNR and CDR2 FQNEAQ come from the germline V gene (reference sequence). TCR beta rearrangements were amplified from peripheral blood genomic DNA. Overall study findings and caveats: Healthy donors lost TCR diversity with age mainly through richness, cancer patients through richness and evenness.

The chain combines TRBV7-9 with TRBJ1-4; 7 bases are a match to TRBD1. This TCR was recovered from a human donor in good health. Sequencing was done on a sample of blood. The CDR3 DNA reads as TGTGCCAGCAGCTCCAGACAGGGCTATGAAAAACTGTTTTTT. Translated: CASSSRQGYEKLFF.